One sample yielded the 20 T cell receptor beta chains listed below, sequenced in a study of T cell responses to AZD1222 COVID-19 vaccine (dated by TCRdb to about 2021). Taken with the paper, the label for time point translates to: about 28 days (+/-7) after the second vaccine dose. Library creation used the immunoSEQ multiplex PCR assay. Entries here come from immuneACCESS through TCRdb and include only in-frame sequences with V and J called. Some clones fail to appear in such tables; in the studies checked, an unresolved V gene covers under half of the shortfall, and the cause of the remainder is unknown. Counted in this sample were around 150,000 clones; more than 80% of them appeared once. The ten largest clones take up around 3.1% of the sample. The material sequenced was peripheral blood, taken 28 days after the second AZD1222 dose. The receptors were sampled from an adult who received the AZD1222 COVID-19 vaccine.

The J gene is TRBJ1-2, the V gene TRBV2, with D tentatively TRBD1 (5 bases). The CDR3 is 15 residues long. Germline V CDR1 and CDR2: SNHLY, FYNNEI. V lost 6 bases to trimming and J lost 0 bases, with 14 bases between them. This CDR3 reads CASRKGNSPNYGYTF. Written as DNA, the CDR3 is TGTGCCAGCAGGAAGGGGAACAGCCCTAACTATGGCTACACCTTC.

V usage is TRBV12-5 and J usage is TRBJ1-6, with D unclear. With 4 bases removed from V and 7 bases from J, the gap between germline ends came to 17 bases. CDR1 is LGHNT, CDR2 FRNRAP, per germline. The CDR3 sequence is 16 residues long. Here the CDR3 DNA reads TGTGCTAGTGGTTCGGATGGACTTCGGCCAAATTCACCCCTCCACTTT. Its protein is CASGSDGLRPNSPLHF.

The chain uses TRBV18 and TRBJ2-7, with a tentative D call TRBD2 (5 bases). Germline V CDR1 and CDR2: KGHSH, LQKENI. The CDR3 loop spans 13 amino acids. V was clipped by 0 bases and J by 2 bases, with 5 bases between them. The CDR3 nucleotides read TGTGCCAGCTCACCACCGGAGGCCTACGAGCAGTACTTC. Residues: CASSPPEAYEQYF.

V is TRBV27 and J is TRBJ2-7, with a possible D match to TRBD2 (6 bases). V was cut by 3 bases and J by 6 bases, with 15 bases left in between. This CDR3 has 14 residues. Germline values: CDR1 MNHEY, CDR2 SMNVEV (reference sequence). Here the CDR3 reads CASSLGGASSEQYF. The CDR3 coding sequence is TGTGCCAGCAGTTTGGGGGGAGCCTCATCCGAGCAGTACTTC.

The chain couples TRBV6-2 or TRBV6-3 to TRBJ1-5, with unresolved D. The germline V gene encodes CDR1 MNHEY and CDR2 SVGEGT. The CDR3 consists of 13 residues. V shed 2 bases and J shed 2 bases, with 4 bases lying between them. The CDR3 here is CASSYTGNQPQHF. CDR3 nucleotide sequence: TGTGCCAGCAGTTACACGGGCAATCAGCCCCAGCATTTT.

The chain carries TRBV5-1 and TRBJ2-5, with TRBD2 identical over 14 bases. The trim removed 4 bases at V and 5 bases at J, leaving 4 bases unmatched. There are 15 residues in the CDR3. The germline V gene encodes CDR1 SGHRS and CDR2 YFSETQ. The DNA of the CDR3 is TGCGCCAGCAGCAGACTAGCGGGAGGGCGGGAGACCCAGTACTTC. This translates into CASSRLAGGRETQYF. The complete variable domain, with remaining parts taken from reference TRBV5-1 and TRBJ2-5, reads KAGVTQTPRYLIKTRGQQVTLSCSPISGHRSVSWYQQTPGQGLQFLFEYFSETQRNKGNFPGRFSGRQFSNSRSEMNVSTLELGDSALYLCASSRLAGGRETQYFGPGTRLLVL.

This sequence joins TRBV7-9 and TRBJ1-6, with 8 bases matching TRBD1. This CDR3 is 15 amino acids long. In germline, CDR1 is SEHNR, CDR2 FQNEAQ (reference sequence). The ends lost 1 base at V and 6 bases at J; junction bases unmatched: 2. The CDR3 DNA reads TGTGCCAGCAGCTTAGAGGACAGGGCTAATTCACCCCTCCACTTT. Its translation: CASSLEDRANSPLHF. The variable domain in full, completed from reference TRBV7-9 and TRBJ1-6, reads DTGVSQNPRHKITKRGQNVTFRCDPISEHNRLYWYRQTLGQGPEFLTYFQNEAQLEKSRLLSDRFSAERPKGSFSTLEIQRTEQGDSAMYLCASSLEDRANSPLHFGNGTRLTVT.

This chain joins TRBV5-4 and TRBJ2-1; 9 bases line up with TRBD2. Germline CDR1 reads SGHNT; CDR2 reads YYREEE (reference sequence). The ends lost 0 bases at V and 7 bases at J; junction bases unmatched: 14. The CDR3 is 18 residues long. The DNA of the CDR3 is TGTGCCAGCAGCTTGGGGATCAGCGCGGGAGGGCCGGGGAATGAGCAGTTCTTC. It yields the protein CASSLGISAGGPGNEQFF.

In DNA, the CDR3 is TGTGCCAGCAGCTTGAGTTCGGGTAAAGAGACCCAGTACTTC. The encoded protein is CASSLSSGKETQYF. This chain links TRBV5-5 with TRBJ2-5; no firm D call. The CDR3 extends over 14 amino acids. From germline, CDR1 is SGHKS and CDR2 YYEKEE (reference sequence). V lost 1 base and J lost 3, with 10 bases in between.

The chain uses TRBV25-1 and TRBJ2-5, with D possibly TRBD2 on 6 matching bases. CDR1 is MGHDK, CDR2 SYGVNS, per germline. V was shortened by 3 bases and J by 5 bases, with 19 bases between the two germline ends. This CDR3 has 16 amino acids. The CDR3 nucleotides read TGTGCCAGCAGTGACCGAAGCGGGCACCCCCGGGAGACCCAGTACTTC. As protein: CASSDRSGHPRETQYF.

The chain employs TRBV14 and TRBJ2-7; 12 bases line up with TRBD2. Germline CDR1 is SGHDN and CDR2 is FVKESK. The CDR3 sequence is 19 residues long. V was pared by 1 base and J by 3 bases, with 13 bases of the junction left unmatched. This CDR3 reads CASSQAPGLAGASFYEQYF. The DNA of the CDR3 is TGTGCCAGCAGCCAAGCCCCGGGACTAGCGGGCGCGTCCTTCTACGAGCAGTACTTC. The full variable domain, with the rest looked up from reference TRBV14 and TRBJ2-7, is EAGVTQFPSHSVIEKGQTVTLRCDPISGHDNLYWYRRVMGKEIKFLLHFVKESKQDESGMPNNRFLAERTGGTYSTLKVQPAELEDSGVYFCASSQAPGLAGASFYEQYFGPGTRLTVT.

CDR3 in DNA: TGTGCCAGCAGCCGGGGGTATGGCTACACCTTC. It encodes CASSRGYGYTF. J is TRBJ1-2 and V is TRBV4-2, with D tentatively TRBD1 (5 bases). This CDR3 has 11 amino acids. V lost 4 bases and J lost 5, with 5 bases in between. Germline CDR1 is LGHNA and CDR2 is YNFKEQ.

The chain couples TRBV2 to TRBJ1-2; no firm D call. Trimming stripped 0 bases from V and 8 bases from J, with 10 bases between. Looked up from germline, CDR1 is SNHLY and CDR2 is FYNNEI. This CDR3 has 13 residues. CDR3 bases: TGTGCCAGCAGTGAAGCGCTTCGTACGGGCTACACCTTC. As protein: CASSEALRTGYTF. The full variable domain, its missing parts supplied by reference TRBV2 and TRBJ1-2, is EPEVTQTPSHQVTQMGQEVILRCVPISNHLYFYWYRQILGQKVEFLVSFYNNEISEKSEIFDDQFSVERPDGSNFTLKIRSTKLEDSAMYFCASSEALRTGYTFGSGTRLTVV.

CDR3 protein: CASSLSSPGQFLAGELFF. For the CDR3, the DNA is TGTGCCAGCAGTCTAAGCTCCCCGGGACAGTTCCTTGCCGGGGAGCTGTTTTTT. The genes are TRBV11-2 and TRBJ2-2; TRBD1 agrees at 7 bases. Per germline, CDR1 SGHAT and CDR2 FQNNGV. CDR3 size: 18 residues. Trimming at V came to 6 bases and at J to 6 bases, leaving 19 bases not matched to a gene. The full variable domain, with the rest looked up from reference TRBV11-2 and TRBJ2-2, is EAGVAQSPRYKIIEKRQSVAFWCNPISGHATLYWYQQILGQGPKLLIQFQNNGVVDDSQLPKDRFSAERLKGVDSTLKIQPAKLEDSAVYLCASSLSSPGQFLAGELFFGEGSRLTVL.

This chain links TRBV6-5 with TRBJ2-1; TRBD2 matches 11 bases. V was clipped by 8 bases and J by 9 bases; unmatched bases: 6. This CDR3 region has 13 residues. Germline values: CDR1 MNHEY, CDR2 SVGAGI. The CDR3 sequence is CASATSGNVEQFF. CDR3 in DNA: TGTGCCAGCGCGACTAGCGGGAACGTTGAGCAGTTCTTC.

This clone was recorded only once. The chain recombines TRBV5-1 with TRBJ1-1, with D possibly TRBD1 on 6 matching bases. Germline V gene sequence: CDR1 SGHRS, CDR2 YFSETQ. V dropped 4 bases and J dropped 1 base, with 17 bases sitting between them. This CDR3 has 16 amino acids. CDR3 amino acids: CASSLDVPGANTEAFF. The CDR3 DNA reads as TGCGCCAGCAGCCTGGACGTCCCGGGGGCGAACACTGAAGCTTTCTTT.

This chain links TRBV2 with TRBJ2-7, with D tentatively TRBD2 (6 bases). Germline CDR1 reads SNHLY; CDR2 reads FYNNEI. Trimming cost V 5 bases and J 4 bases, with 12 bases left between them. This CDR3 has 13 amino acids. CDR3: CASSRRLAYEQYF. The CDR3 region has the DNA TGTGCCAGCAGTAGACGCCTAGCGTACGAGCAGTACTTC.

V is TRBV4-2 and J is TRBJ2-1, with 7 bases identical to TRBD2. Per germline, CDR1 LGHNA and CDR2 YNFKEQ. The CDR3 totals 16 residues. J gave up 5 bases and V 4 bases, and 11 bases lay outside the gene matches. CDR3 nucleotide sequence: TGTGCCAGCAGCCCCCTGGGCGGGAGTCGGGACAATGAGCAGTTCTTC. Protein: CASSPLGGSRDNEQFF.

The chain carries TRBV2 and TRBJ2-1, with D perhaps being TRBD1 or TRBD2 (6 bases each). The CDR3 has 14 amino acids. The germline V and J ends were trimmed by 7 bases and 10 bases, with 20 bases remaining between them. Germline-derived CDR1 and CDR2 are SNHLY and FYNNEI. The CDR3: CASKDRRESGEQFF. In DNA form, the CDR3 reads TGTGCCAGCAAGGACAGACGGGAGAGTGGAGAGCAGTTCTTC.

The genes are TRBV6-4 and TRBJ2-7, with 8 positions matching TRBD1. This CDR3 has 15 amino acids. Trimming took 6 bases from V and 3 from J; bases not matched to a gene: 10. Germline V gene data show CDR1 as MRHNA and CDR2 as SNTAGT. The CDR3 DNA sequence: TGTGCCAGCAGGGGACCTGAGACAGGGGTCTACGAGCAGTACTTC. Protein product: CASRGPETGVYEQYF.